This TCR beta chain was sequenced during a study of blood T cell repertoires in COVID-19. Across the whole study: COVID-19 samples, acute and convalescent, were from the United States, Italy and Spain.

In the original workflow: Reference gene primer amplification gave estimated nucleated cell counts. Only in-frame clones appear in the TCRdb table, and some are missing; sequencing was by immunoSEQ multiplex PCR. From that table come the V and J calls and clone size; the DNA was used to work out D and trimming. The sample holds 9,500 to 15,000 clones, 75% to 90% seen once. Sequences were obtained from peripheral blood. This receptor was obtained from a human donor in a cohort sampled during active COVID-19.

The CDR3: CASSFGTGRNQPQHF. The DNA of the CDR3 is TGTGCCAGCAGTTTTGGGACAGGGCGCAATCAGCCCCAGCATTTT. This rearrangement joins TRBV28 to TRBJ1-5; TRBD1 agrees at 9 bases. Per the germline V gene, CDR1 is MDHEN and CDR2 is SYDVKM. The CDR3 loop spans 15 amino acids. V dropped 3 bases and J dropped 2; count of bases not matched to a gene: 2.